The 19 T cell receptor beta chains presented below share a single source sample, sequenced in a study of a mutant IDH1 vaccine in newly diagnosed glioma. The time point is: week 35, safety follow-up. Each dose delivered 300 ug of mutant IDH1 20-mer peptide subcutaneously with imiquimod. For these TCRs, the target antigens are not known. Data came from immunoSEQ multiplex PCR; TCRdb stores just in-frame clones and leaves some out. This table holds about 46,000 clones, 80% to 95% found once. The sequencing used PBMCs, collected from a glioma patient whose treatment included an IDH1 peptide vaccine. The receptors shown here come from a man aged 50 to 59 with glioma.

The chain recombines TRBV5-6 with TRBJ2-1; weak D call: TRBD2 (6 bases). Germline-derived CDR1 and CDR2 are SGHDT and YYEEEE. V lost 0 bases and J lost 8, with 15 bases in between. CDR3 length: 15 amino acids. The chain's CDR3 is CASSLGAKWGDEQFF. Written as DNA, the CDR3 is TGTGCCAGCAGCTTGGGGGCGAAGTGGGGGGATGAGCAGTTCTTC.

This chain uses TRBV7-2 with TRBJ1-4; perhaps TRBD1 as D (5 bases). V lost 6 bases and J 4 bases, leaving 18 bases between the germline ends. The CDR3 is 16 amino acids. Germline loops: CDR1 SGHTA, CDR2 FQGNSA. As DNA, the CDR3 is TGTGCCAGCAGTCCCAAAATGGGGCGGGGTAATGAAAAACTGTTTTTT. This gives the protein CASSPKMGRGNEKLFF.

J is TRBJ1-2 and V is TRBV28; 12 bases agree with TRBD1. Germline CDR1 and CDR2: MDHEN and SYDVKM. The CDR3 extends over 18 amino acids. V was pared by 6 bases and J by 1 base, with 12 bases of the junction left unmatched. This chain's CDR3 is CASRRPGQGAWGNYGYTF. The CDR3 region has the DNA TGTGCCAGCAGACGCCCGGGACAGGGGGCTTGGGGTAACTATGGCTACACCTTC.

CDR3 residues: CASSVRVWETQYF. CDR3 coding DNA: TGTGCCAGCAGCGTGAGAGTTTGGGAGACCCAGTACTTC. The V gene is TRBV9, the J gene TRBJ2-5; the D is unclear. V was cut by 2 bases and J by 5 bases, with 10 bases left in between. CDR1 and CDR2 from the germline V gene are SGDLS and YYNGEE. This CDR3 contains 13 residues.

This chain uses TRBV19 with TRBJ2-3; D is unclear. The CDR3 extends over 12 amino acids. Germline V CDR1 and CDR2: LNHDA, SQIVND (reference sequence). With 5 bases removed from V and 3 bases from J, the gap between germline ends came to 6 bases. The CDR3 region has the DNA TGTGCCAGTAGTCTCGGGACAGATACGCAGTATTTT. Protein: CASSLGTDTQYF. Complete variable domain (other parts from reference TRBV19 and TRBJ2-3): DGGITQSPKYLFRKEGQNVTLSCEQNLNHDAMYWYRQDPGQGLRLIYYSQIVNDFQKGDIAEGYSVSREKKESFPLTVTSAQKNPTAFYLCASSLGTDTQYFGPGTRLTVL.

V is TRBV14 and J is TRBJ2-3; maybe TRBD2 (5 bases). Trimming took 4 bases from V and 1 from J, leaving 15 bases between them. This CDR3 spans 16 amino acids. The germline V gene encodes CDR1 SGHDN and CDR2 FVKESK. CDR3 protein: CASSRGQTIGTDTQYF. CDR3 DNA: TGTGCCAGCAGCCGAGGGCAAACAATAGGCACAGATACGCAGTATTTT.

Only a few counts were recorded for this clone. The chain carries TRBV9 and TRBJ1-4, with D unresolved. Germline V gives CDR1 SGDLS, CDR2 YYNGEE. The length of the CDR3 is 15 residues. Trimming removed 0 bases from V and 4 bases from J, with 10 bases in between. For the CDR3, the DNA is TGTGCCAGCAGCGTAGAGGGTCGGATTAATGAAAAACTGTTTTTT. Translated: CASSVEGRINEKLFF.

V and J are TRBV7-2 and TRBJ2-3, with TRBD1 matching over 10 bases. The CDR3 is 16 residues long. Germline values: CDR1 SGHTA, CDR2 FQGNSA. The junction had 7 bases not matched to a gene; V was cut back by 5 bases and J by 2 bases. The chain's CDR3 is CASSRLDRGLTDTQYF. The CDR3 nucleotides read TGTGCCAGCAGCCGACTAGACAGGGGGCTCACAGATACGCAGTATTTT.

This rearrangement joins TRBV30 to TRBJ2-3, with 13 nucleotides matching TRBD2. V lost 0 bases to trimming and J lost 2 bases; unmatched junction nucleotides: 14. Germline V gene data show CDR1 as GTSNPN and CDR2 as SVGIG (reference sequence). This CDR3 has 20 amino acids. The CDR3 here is CAWSVRSSPGLAGFTDTQYF. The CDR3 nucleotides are TGTGCCTGGAGTGTAAGAAGTAGCCCGGGACTAGCGGGATTCACAGATACGCAGTATTTT.

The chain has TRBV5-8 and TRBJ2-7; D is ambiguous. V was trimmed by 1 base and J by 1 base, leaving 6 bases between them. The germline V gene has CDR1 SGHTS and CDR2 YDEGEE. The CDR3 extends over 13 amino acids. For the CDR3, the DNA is TGTGCCAGCAGCTTGCAGGAATCCTACGAGCAGTACTTC. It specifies CASSLQESYEQYF. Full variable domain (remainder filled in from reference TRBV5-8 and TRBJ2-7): EAGVTQSPTHLIKTRGQQATLRCSPISGHTSVYWYQQALGLGLQFLLWYDEGEERNRGNFPPRFSGRQFPNYSSELNVNALELEDSALYLCASSLQESYEQYFGPGTRLTVT.

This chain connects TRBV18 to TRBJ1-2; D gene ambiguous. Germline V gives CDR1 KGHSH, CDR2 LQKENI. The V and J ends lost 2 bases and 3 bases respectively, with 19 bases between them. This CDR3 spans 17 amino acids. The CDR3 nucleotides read TGTGCCAGCTCACCAGGGCGGACGGCCGTGAGTGACTATGGCTACACCTTC. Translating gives CASSPGRTAVSDYGYTF.

CDR3 coding DNA: TGTGCCAGCAGTTTAGCCTTTCGGCCCCCGGTCGGAGACGAGCAGTACTTC. Translation gives CASSLAFRPPVGDEQYF. The gene calls are TRBV28 and TRBJ2-7; no clear D. The CDR3 sequence is 17 residues long. In germline, CDR1 is MDHEN, CDR2 SYDVKM. V lost 2 bases to trimming and J lost 5 bases, with 22 bases between them. Supplemented by reference TRBV28 and TRBJ2-7, the full variable domain reads DVKVTQSSRYLVKRTGEKVFLECVQDMDHENMFWYRQDPGLGLRLIYFSYDVKMKEKGDIPEGYSVSREKKERFSLILESASTNQTSMYLCASSLAFRPPVGDEQYFGPGTRLTVT.

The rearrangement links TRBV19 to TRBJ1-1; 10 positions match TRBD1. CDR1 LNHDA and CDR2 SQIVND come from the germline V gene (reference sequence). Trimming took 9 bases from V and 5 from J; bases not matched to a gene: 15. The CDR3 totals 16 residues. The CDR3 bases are TGTGCCAGCAACACGCGACAGGGGGCGAGGAGGACTGAAGCTTTCTTT. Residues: CASNTRQGARRTEAFF.

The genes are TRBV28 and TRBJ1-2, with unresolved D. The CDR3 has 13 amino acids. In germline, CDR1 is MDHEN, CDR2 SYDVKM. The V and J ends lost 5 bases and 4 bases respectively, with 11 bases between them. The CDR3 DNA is TGTGCCAGCAGTCCCCCGGTCGTCTATGGCTACACCTTC. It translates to CASSPPVVYGYTF.

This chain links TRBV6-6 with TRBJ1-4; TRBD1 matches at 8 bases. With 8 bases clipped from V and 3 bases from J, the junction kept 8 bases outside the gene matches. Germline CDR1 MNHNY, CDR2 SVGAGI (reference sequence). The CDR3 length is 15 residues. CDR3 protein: CASGDTGQANEKLFF. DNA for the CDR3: TGTGCCAGCGGGGACACGGGACAGGCTAATGAAAAACTGTTTTTT.

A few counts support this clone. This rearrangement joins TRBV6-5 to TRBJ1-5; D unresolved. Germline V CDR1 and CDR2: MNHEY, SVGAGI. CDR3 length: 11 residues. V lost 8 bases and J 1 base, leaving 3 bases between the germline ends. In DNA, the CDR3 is TGTGCCAGCGGGAGCAATCAGCCCCAGCATTTT. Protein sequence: CASGSNQPQHF.

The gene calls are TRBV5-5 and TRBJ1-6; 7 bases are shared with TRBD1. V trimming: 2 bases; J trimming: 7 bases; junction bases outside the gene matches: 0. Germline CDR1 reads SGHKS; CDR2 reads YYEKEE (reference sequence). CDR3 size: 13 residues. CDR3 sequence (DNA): TGTGCCAGCAGCTTACAGGGGAATTCACCCCTCCACTTT. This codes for CASSLQGNSPLHF. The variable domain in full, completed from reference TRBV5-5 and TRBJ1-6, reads DAGVTQSPTHLIKTRGQQVTLRCSPISGHKSVSWYQQVLGQGPQFIFQYYEKEERGRGNFPDRFSARQFPNYSSELNVNALLLGDSALYLCASSLQGNSPLHFGNGTRLTVT.

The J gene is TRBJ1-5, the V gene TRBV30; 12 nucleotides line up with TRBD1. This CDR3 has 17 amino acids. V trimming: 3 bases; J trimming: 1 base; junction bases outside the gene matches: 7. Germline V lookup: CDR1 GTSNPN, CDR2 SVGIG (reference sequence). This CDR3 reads CAWSNRDRGLSNQPQHF. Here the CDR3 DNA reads TGTGCCTGGAGCAACCGGGACAGGGGGCTCAGCAATCAGCCCCAGCATTTT.

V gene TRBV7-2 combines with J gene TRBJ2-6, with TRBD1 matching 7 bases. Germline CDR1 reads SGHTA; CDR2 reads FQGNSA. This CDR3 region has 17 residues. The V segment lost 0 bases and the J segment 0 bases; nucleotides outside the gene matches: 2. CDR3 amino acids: CASSLAGGFSGANVLTF. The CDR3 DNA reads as TGTGCCAGCAGCTTAGCAGGGGGCTTCTCTGGGGCCAACGTCCTGACTTTC.